Listed below are T cell receptor beta chains from one sample, sequenced in a study of T cell responses to AZD1222 COVID-19 vaccine. Produced via immunoSEQ multiplex PCR; TCRdb's table is partial and in-frame only. The sample carries about 130,000 clones, roughly 90% recorded once. The material was peripheral blood, obtained on day 0 of AZD1222 vaccination. The receptors were sampled from an adult in good health. Both conserved end residues are part of each CDR3. Each record gives: J gene, clone size, V gene, D gene, CDR3 protein, CDR3 DNA. D genes are given only for firm matches. Clone size is stated in some rows and not others, as once, few, many or a class when expanded.

>TRBJ2-1|once|TRBV24-1|NA
CATSGTKRINEQFF
TGTGCCACCAGTGGTACAAAGAGGATCAATGAGCAGTTCTTC
>TRBJ1-3|NA|TRBV19|NA
CASSIDLGPGNTIYF
TGTGCCAGTAGTATAGATCTGGGGCCTGGAAACACCATATATTTT
>TRBJ2-1|NA|TRBV27|TRBD2
CASSWGGDAFF
TGTGCCAGCAGTTGGGGGGGGGATGCGTTCTTC
>TRBJ1-1|NA|TRBV28|NA
CASHVAGGTEAFF
TGTGCCAGCCACGTGGCGGGGGGAACTGAAGCTTTCTTT
>TRBJ2-1|NA|TRBV6-5|NA
CASSHRLGSYNEQFF
TGTGCCAGCAGCCATCGATTGGGCTCCTACAATGAGCAGTTCTTC
>TRBJ1-2|NA|TRBV24-1|TRBD1
CATSDLQTGGKDGYTF
TGTGCCACCAGTGATTTGCAGACAGGGGGGAAAGATGGCTACACCTTC
>TRBJ1-2|NA|TRBV9|TRBD1
CASSVADRDAYGYTF
TGTGCCAGCAGCGTAGCTGACAGGGATGCCTATGGCTACACCTTC
>TRBJ2-3|NA|TRBV6-2/TRBV6-3|TRBD2
CASSYSGTSLASTDTQYF
TGTGCCAGCAGTTACTCGGGGACTAGCTTAGCTAGCACAGATACGCAGTATTTT
>TRBJ2-5|NA|TRBV9|NA
CASAVGGTLSGETQYF
TGTGCCAGCGCCGTTGGGGGGACCCTTTCCGGAGAGACCCAGTACTTC
>TRBJ1-2|NA|TRBV7-9|TRBD1
CASSRWDSNYGYTF
TGTGCCAGCAGCCGCTGGGACAGTAACTATGGCTACACCTTC
>TRBJ2-5|NA|TRBV3-1/TRBV3-2|NA
CASSHQETQYF
TGTGCCAGCAGTCACCAAGAGACCCAGTACTTC
>TRBJ1-6|NA|TRBV2|NA
CASTPPEGLNSPLHF
TGTGCCAGCACTCCTCCGGAAGGCCTTAATTCACCCCTCCACTTT
>TRBJ2-1|NA|TRBV4-3|TRBD2
CASSPRLAGGLADEQFF
TGCGCCAGCAGCCCCAGACTAGCGGGAGGGTTAGCCGATGAGCAGTTCTTC
>TRBJ1-1|once|TRBV2|NA
CASRAPPNTEAFF
TGTGCCAGCAGGGCCCCGCCGAACACTGAAGCTTTCTTT
>TRBJ2-3|once|TRBV19|TRBD1
CASSRTGGFTDTQYF
TGTGCCAGTAGTCGGACAGGTGGGTTCACAGATACGCAGTATTTT
>TRBJ1-4|once|TRBV30|NA
CAWSRQDEKLFF
TGTGCCTGGAGCAGGCAGGATGAAAAACTGTTTTTT
>TRBJ2-5|NA|TRBV10-3|TRBD2
CAISGALAEQETQYF
TGTGCCATCAGTGGCGCGCTAGCGGAGCAAGAGACCCAGTACTTC
>TRBJ2-1|NA|TRBV7-8|TRBD2
CASSLAGEREGYNEQFF
TGTGCCAGCAGCCTAGCGGGGGAGCGGGAGGGTTACAATGAGCAGTTCTTC
>TRBJ2-2|NA|TRBV29-1|TRBD1
CSVDNTGGGELFF
TGCAGCGTCGATAACACAGGGGGCGGGGAGCTGTTTTTT
>TRBJ2-3|NA|TRBV11-3|TRBD2
CASSLDKGLARGTDTQYF
TGTGCCAGCAGCTTAGACAAGGGACTAGCGCGAGGCACAGATACGCAGTATTTT
>TRBJ1-1|NA|TRBV10-1|NA
CAPRTAFF
TGCGCCCCCCGGACGGCTTTCTTT
>TRBJ2-7|NA|TRBV24-1|TRBD2
CATSLNSGMSYEQYF
TGTGCCACCAGTCTGAACAGCGGGATGTCCTACGAGCAGTACTTC
>TRBJ2-7|NA|TRBV5-4|TRBD2
CASSAGTSGYVNSYEQYF
TGTGCCAGCAGCGCCGGGACTAGCGGGTACGTTAACTCCTACGAGCAGTACTTC
>TRBJ2-5|NA|TRBV24-1|NA
CATSEDQETQYF
TGTGCCACCAGTGAGGACCAAGAGACCCAGTACTTC
>TRBJ1-2|NA|TRBV6-5|NA
CASSPDPGPGYGYTF
TGTGCCAGCAGCCCCGACCCCGGTCCGGGCTATGGCTACACCTTC
>TRBJ2-1|NA|TRBV5-1|TRBD2
CASSTTGLGLSSYNEQFF
TGCGCCAGCAGCACCACGGGACTAGGGCTTAGCTCCTACAATGAGCAGTTCTTC
>TRBJ1-4|NA|TRBV25-1|NA
CASSVRETNEKLFF
TGTGCCAGCAGTGTCCGGGAAACTAATGAAAAACTGTTTTTT
>TRBJ2-7|NA|TRBV6-2/TRBV6-3|NA
CASSYASSYEQYF
TGTGCCAGCAGTTATGCCAGCTCCTACGAGCAGTACTTC
>TRBJ2-3|NA|TRBV3-1/TRBV3-2|TRBD2
CASSQFSGQGPASPGGDTQYF
TGTGCCAGCAGCCAATTTAGCGGGCAGGGACCAGCTAGTCCCGGCGGAGATACGCAGTATTTT
>TRBJ2-6|NA|TRBV2|NA
CASSEGANVLTF
TGTGCCAGCAGTGAAGGGGCCAACGTCCTGACTTTC
>TRBJ2-7|NA|TRBV9|NA
CASSLGGSPYEQYF
TGTGCCAGCAGCTTGGGTGGGAGTCCCTACGAGCAGTACTTC
>TRBJ2-5|NA|TRBV24-1|NA
CATSDFDLGETQYF
TGTGCCACCAGTGATTTTGACCTCGGAGAGACCCAGTACTTC
>TRBJ1-1|NA|TRBV30|NA
CAWSGPAMNTEAFF
TGTGCCTGGAGCGGCCCCGCAATGAACACTGAAGCTTTCTTT
>TRBJ1-2|NA|TRBV11-2|NA
CASSLDGDYGYTF
TGTGCCAGCAGCTTAGACGGGGACTATGGCTACACCTTC
>TRBJ1-1|NA|TRBV13|NA
CASSLVQGFPSEAFF
TGTGCCAGCAGCTTAGTTCAGGGGTTTCCCTCTGAAGCTTTCTTT
>TRBJ2-7|NA|TRBV6-5|NA
CASSPPETYSYEQYF
TGTGCCAGCAGTCCACCTGAGACATACTCCTACGAGCAGTACTTC